This TCR beta chain was documented in a study of shared clonotypes between healthy human individuals. The CDR3 extends over 14 amino acids. Per germline, CDR1 SGHRS and CDR2 YFSETQ. The V gene lost 3 bases and the J gene lost 2 bases, with 8 bases spanning the gap. Notes on this clone: Antigen unknown. At the DNA level, this CDR3 is encoded by other sequences in the same sample as well.

Splitting of each subset's genomic DNA was done evenly across several immunoSEQ plates. Data came from immunoSEQ multiplex PCR; TCRdb stores just in-frame clones and leaves some out. This sample yields roughly 2.6 million clones, of which approximately 90% are seen a single time; roughly 0.13% belongs to the top ten. Study observations and caveats: Rarefaction showed sorted-subset sequencing was incomplete despite large depth. With several donors compared, 5% to 5.5% of naive CD4 clonotypes were shared.

The sample taken for sequencing was naive CD4+ T cells sorted from blood. Regarding subset: CD45RA+ positively selected. The origin of this receptor is a man younger than 35 in good health. The chain couples TRBV5-1 to TRBJ1-4; D is unresolved. The CDR3 reads CASSSGGTNEKLFF. CDR3 DNA sequence: TGCGCCAGCAGCTCCGGAGGGACTAATGAAAAACTGTTTTTT.